This TCR beta chain was documented in a study of beta chain features in type 1 diabetes. Study-level findings and limits: VDJ junctions in type 1 diabetes patients carried more deletions and fewer insertions.

This clone was detected ten times or more. Its antigen is not known. V lost 4 bases to trimming and J lost 5 bases; unmatched junction nucleotides: 7. The CDR3 sequence is 15 residues long. Germline CDR1 is LNHNV and CDR2 is YYDKDF (reference sequence). Expressed TCRB transcripts were sequenced because the isolated RNA had all been reverse transcribed beforehand. Some clones are missing from TCRdb's copy, which holds only in-frame ones; the method was immunoSEQ multiplex PCR. This table holds about 290,000 clones, 7% to 9% found once. The rearrangement links TRBV15 to TRBJ1-4, with 7 bases fitting TRBD1. The material sequenced was central memory CD4+ T cells from blood. This TCR was recovered from a woman under 30 in good health. The CDR3 sequence is CATSKGQVQNEKLFF. Here the CDR3 DNA reads TGTGCCACCAGCAAAGGACAGGTCCAGAATGAAAAACTGTTTTTT.